Detailed here is one T cell receptor beta chain. The data derive from a study of blood T cell repertoires in COVID-19. In the study overall: Some COVID-19 samples were acute and others convalescent; all came from the United States, Italy and Spain.

TCRdb's copy holds only in-frame clones and misses some; the assay was immunoSEQ multiplex PCR. The table includes about 250,000 clones, over 80% detected once. The CDR3 spans 15 residues. Trimming took off 7 bases at V and 0 bases at J, with 15 bases between the two ends. The germline V gene has CDR1 MDHEN and CDR2 SYDVKM. The chain employs TRBV28 and TRBJ1-2; TRBD1 might be the D (5 bases). The sequenced sample consisted of peripheral blood. This clonotype was sampled from a human donor in a cohort sampled during active COVID-19. DNA for the CDR3: TGTGCCAGCATCCAGGGTAATCCGGCTAACTATGGCTACACCTTC. As protein: CASIQGNPANYGYTF.